This T cell receptor beta chain was recovered during a study of naive and memory T cell subsets (dated by TCRdb to about 2017). Study-wide context: The figure summarizing these samples reported 10 or so blood donors, 7 tuberculin skin test biopsies and 3 saline control biopsies. PCR2 was typically performed as a SYBR Green qPCR that was stopped at a set threshold, although end-point PCR (roughly 6 cycles) could be used instead for low-input samples.

The library was made by 5' RACE. The ligated cDNA was amplified by four rounds of PCR, in which nested alpha and beta constant region primers were used together with the SP2 primer. TCR RNA was reverse transcribed with SuperScript IV using alpha and beta constant region primers for the blood and skin samples. An oligonucleotide carrying the Illumina SP2 primer and a UMI was ligated to the 3' end of the cDNA by means of T4 RNA ligase 1. To prevent hairpin formation, the 12-nucleotide UMI was made up of two random hexamers with an eight-base spacer between them. From the second PCR onward, TCR alpha and beta chain libraries were processed separately, and dual indexing was applied for multiplexing. After pooling, the indexed libraries were analyzed by capillary electrophoresis and sequenced on either an Illumina MiSeq or NextSeq. To boost base diversity and improve cluster recognition, PhiX DNA at roughly 4.5-8% was spiked into the libraries. On the study's bioinformatics: UMIs were extracted from read 2 by Demultiplexor and combined with the TCR sequence from read 1, and reads were split according to sample indices. V and J genes and V-J junctions were identified by Decombinator, and each TCR was assigned a five-part identifier that included V and J deletions. Collapsinator used UMIs to correct sequencing errors and PCR amplification heterogeneity, producing a UMI-based abundance for each TCR. CDR3Translator turned identifiers into nucleotide sequence, translated that sequence into amino acids, and pulled out CDR3 regions based on terminal motifs. After normalization to the amount of input RNA, the error-corrected alpha and beta TCR counts from blood and from skin were compared. The public sequencing data were trimmed at Q25 with fastp and processed into clonotypes with MiXCR by TCRdb, which kept only in-frame beta chains. Rows matching on CDR3 protein sequence are summarized as one entry with the most common DNA and genes. These V and J calls rely on TCRdb rather than the paper's analysis. A total of about 59,000 distinct CDR3 sequences appear in this sample, 8% of them only once. The ten largest clonotypes hold approximately 21% of the sample.

The study described a robust, sensitive protocol for amplifying, sequencing and analyzing TCRs, using 3' ligation of a UMI-containing oligonucleotide to TCR cDNA. Whole blood analysis involved drawing about 2.3 ml of peripheral blood from adult healthy volunteers into Tempus tubes and then extracting RNA following the manufacturer's instructions. Total RNA was used without cell sorting and was treated with RQ1 DNase before reverse transcription, with a target input of roughly 1 to 1000 ng. Libraries were prepared from skin biopsies and whole blood so that pipeline robustness could be tested in samples in which T cells form a minority population. Overall results and qualifications from the work: The potential sensitivity of the RNA-based method to TCR transcript changes with T cell activation and differentiation was acknowledged.

Trimming removed 6 bases from V and 4 bases from J, leaving 13 bases between the germline ends. As encoded in the germline V gene (reference sequence), CDR1 is DFQATT while CDR2 is SNEGSKA. Counted from cysteine to phenylalanine, this CDR3 has 13 amino acids. The only DNA kept is the CDR3, 39 bases in frame from the first base. This clonotype was seen repeatedly, ten times or more. The target of this receptor is not known. The record has no base qualities; no much larger clone is one base away. This sequence uses TRBV20-1 and TRBJ1-5, with a tentative D gene TRBD1 over 5 matching bases. The TCR was taken from a female donor in good health. The encoded CDR3 is CSARRGGNQPQHF. The nucleotide sequence reads as follows: TGCAGTGCCCGCCGCGGGGGTAATCAGCCCCAGCATTTT.